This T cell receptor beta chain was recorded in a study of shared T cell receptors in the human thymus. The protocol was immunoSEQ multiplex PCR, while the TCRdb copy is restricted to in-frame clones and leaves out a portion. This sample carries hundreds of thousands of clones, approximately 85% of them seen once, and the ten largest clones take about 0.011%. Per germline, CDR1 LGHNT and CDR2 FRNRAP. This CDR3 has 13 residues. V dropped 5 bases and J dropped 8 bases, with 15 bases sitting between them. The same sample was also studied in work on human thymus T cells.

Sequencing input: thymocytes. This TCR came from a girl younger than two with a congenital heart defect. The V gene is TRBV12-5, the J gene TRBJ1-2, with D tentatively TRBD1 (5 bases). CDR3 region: CASGMGHSRGYTF. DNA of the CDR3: TGTGCTAGTGGTATGGGGCATTCGAGGGGCTACACCTTC.